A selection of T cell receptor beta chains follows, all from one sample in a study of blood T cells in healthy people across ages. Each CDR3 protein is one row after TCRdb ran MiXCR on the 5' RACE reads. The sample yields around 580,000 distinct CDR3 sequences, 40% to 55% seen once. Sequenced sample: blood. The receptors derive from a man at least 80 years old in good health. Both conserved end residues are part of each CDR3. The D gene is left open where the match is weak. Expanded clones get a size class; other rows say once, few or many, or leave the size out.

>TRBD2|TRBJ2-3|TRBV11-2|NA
CATKGTSGGVDTQYF
TGTGCCACCAAGGGGACTAGCGGGGGGGTAGATACGCAGTATTTT
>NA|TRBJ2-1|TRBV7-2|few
CASSTQRNQISSYNEQFF
TGTGCCAGCAGCACCCAGAGGAACCAGATAAGCTCCTACAATGAGCAGTTCTTC
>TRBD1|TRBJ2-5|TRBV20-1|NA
CSARDQGQGETQYF
TGCAGTGCTAGAGATCAGGGACAGGGAGAGACCCAGTACTTC
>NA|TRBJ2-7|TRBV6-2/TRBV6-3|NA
CASTQLGYEQYF
TGTGCCAGCACCCAACTGGGCTACGAGCAGTACTTC
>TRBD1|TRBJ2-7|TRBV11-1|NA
CASSPGTGVTYEQYF
TGTGCCAGCAGCCCTGGGACAGGGGTAACCTACGAGCAGTACTTC
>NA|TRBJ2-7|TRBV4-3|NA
CASSQDWRSSYEQYF
TGCGCCAGCAGCCAAGATTGGAGAAGCTCCTACGAGCAGTACTTC
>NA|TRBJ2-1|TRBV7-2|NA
CASSAQGFERFF
TGTGCCAGCAGCGCACAGGGTTTTGAGCGGTTCTTC
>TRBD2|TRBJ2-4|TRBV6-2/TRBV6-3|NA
CASRTSGRNVVNIQYF
TGTGCCAGCAGGACTAGCGGGAGGAACGTGGTAAACATTCAGTACTTC
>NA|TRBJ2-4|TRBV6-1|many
CASSLIPQGGVAKNIQYF
TGTGCCAGCAGCCTTATACCACAGGGCGGAGTGGCCAAAAACATTCAGTACTTC
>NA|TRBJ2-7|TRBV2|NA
CVSRNIRRQYF
TGTGTCAGCAGAAACATCCGAAGGCAGTACTTC
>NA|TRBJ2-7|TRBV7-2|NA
CASSLAFGTPLGEQYF
TGTGCCAGCAGCTTAGCGTTTGGGACGCCACTCGGCGAGCAGTACTTC
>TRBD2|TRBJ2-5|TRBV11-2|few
CASSLLGGGAGETQYF
TGTGCCAGCAGCTTACTCGGCGGGGGGGCCGGGGAGACCCAGTACTTC
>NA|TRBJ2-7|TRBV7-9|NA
CASSRQSHYEQYF
TGTGCCAGCAGCCGACAAAGTCACTACGAGCAGTACTTC
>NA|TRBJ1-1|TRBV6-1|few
CASASSMNTEAFF
TGTGCCAGCGCGAGCAGCATGAACACTGAAGCTTTCTTT
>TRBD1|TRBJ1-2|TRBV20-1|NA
CSASNRDRGRGYTF
TGCAGTGCTAGCAACCGGGACAGGGGACGTGGCTACACCTTC
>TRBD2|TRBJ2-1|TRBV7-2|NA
CASSRSAGTYNEQFF
TGTGCCAGCAGCCGTTCAGCGGGAACCTACAATGAGCAGTTCTTC
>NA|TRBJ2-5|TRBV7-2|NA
CASSTTSQGWGQETQYF
TGTGCCAGCAGCACTACCTCCCAGGGTTGGGGCCAAGAGACCCAGTACTTC
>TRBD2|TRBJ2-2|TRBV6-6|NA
CASSRSTSLNTGELFF
TGTGCCAGCAGTCGGTCGACTAGCCTAAACACCGGGGAGCTGTTTTTT
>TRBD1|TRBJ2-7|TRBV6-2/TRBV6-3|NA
CASSYFDRAEQYF
TGTGCCAGCAGTTACTTTGACAGGGCCGAGCAGTACTTC
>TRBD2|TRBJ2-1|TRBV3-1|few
CASSQGWTSGLEQFF
TGTGCCAGCAGCCAAGGTTGGACTAGCGGGCTCGAGCAGTTCTTC
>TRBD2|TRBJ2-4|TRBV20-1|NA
CSARSPGLAGDGGKNIQYF
TGCAGTGCTAGATCTCCGGGGCTAGCGGGAGATGGAGGCAAAAACATTCAGTACTTC
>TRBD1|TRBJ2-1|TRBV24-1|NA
CATSLMTGGRDEQFF
TGTGCCACCAGTCTAATGACAGGGGGCCGTGATGAGCAGTTCTTC
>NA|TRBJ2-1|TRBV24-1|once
CATSDLKGEQFF
TGTGCCACCAGTGATTTGAAGGGTGAGCAGTTCTTC
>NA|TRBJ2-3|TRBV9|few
CATSSSPSTDTQYF
TGTGCCACCTCCTCTAGCCCAAGCACAGATACGCAGTATTTT
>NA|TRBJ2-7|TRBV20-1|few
CSASPAAPSYEQYF
TGCAGTGCTAGTCCGGCGGCACCCTCCTACGAGCAGTACTTC
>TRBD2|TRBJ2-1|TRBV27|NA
CASRRTSGTEGNEQFF
TGTGCCAGCAGGAGAACTAGCGGGACGGAAGGCAATGAGCAGTTCTTC
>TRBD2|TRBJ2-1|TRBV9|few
CASSVRGGDEQFF
TGTGCCAGCAGCGTGCGGGGAGGGGATGAGCAGTTCTTC
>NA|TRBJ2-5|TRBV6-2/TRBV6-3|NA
CASAAGTQETQYF
TGTGCCAGCGCGGCAGGCACACAAGAGACCCAGTACTTC
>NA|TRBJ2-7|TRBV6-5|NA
CASSYNPSDTCEQYF
TGTGCCAGCAGTTATAACCCGTCTGACACCTGCGAGCAGTACTTC
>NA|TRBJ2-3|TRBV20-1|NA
CSAQPGTGRRDTQYF
TGCAGTGCTCAACCCGGGACGGGGCGGAGAGATACGCAGTATTTT
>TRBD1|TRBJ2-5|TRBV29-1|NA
CSAGGQGETQYF
TGCAGCGCCGGCGGACAGGGAGAGACCCAGTACTTC
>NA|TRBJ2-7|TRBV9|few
CASSHLGDSTYEQYF
TGTGCCAGCAGCCACCTGGGAGACTCAACCTACGAGCAGTACTTC
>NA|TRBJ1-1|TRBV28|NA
CASSVGGIGEAFF
TGTGCCAGCAGTGTCGGGGGCATTGGGGAAGCTTTCTTT
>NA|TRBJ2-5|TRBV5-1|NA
CASSTGSLWQETQYF
TGCGCCAGCAGCACCGGGAGTCTCTGGCAAGAGACCCAGTACTTC
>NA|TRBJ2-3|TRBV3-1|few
CASTTDGDTQYF
TGTGCCAGCACCACGGATGGGGATACGCAGTATTTT
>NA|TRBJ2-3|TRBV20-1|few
CSAPLTDPYTDTQYF
TGCAGTGCCCCCCTGACAGACCCGTACACAGATACGCAGTATTTT
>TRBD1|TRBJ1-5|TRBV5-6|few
CASSSLGTVTQPQHF
TGTGCCAGCAGCTCCCTCGGGACAGTCACTCAGCCCCAGCATTTT
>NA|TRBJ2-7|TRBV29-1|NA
CSAATEEQYF
TGCAGCGCGGCGACAGAAGAGCAGTACTTC
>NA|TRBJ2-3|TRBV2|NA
CASSDSGTTDTQYF
TGTGCCAGCAGTGATTCAGGGACCACAGATACGCAGTATTTT
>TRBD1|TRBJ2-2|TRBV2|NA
CASSLTGVTGEPFF
TGTGCCAGCAGTCTCACAGGGGTCACCGGGGAGCCGTTTTTT
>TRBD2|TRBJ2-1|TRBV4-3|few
CASSQAGTSGDSYNEQFF
TGCGCCAGCAGCCAGGCCGGGACTAGCGGGGACTCCTACAATGAGCAGTTCTTC
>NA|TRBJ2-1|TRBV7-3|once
CASSPGRGNEQFF
TGTGCCAGCAGTCCGGGGCGGGGCAATGAGCAGTTCTTC
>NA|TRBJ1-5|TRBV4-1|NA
CASSQEPWGVPQHF
TGCGCCAGCAGCCAAGAACCCTGGGGCGTGCCCCAGCATTTT
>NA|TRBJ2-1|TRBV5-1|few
CASSLGGPHNEQFF
TGCGCCAGCAGCTTAGGCGGGCCCCACAATGAGCAGTTCTTC
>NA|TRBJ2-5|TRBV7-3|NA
CASSVSSGARTQYF
TGTGCCAGCAGCGTAAGTTCAGGGGCCAGGACCCAGTACTTC
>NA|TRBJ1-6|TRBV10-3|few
CAISWTVPNSPLHF
TGTGCCATCAGTTGGACAGTCCCCAATTCACCCCTCCACTTT
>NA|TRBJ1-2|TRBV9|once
CASSPQRAGKLSGYTF
TGTGCCAGCAGCCCCCAGCGGGCAGGGAAGTTAAGTGGCTACACCTTC
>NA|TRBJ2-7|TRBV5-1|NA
CASKSIRGPYEQYF
TGCGCCAGCAAGTCGATCCGGGGACCTTACGAGCAGTACTTC
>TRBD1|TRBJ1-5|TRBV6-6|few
CASRRQGWQPQHF
TGTGCCAGCAGACGACAGGGTTGGCAGCCCCAGCATTTT
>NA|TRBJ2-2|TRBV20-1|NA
CSARPGRGDTGELFF
TGCAGTGCTAGACCCGGGAGAGGCGACACCGGGGAGCTGTTTTTT
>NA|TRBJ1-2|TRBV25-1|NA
CASSRDLADYTF
TGTGCCAGCAGCCGCGACTTAGCCGACTACACCTTC
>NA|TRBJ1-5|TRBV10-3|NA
CAIRTGDNQPQHF
TGTGCCATCAGGACAGGTGACAATCAGCCCCAGCATTTT
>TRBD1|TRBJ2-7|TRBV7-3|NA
CASSYSGTGPYEQYF
TGTGCCAGCAGCTATTCCGGGACAGGTCCCTACGAGCAGTACTTC
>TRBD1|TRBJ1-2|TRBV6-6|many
CASRDRGSEGYTF
TGTGCCAGCAGGGACAGGGGGAGTGAGGGCTACACCTTC
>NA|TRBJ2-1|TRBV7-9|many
CASSPKSTGFQDNEQFF
TGTGCCAGCAGCCCGAAAAGCACAGGGTTTCAGGACAATGAGCAGTTCTTC